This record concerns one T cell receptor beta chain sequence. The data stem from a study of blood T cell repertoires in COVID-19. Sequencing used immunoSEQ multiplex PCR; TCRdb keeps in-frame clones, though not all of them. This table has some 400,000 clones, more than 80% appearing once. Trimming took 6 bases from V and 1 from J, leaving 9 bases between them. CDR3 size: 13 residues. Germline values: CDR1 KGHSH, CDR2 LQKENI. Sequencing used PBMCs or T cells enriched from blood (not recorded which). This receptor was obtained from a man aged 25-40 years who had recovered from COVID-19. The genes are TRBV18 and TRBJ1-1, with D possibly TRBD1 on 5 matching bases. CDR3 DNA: TGTGCCAGCTCCCGGGGGGGGAACACTGAAGCTTTCTTT. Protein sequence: CASSRGGNTEAFF.